What follows are 8 T cell receptor beta chains derived from one specimen sequenced in a study of cytomegalovirus exposure and HLA in healthy donors. The PCR made use of 60 Vbeta and 13 Jbeta primers. This table comes from immunoSEQ multiplex PCR, and its TCRdb copy is limited to in-frame clones, with some not included. The data contain fewer than 200,000 clones, around four fifths of them singletons. The sequenced material came from PBMCs. All receptors come from a woman under 30 in good health and CMV-seronegative.

The chain has TRBV19 and TRBJ2-7; 8 positions agree with TRBD2. The CDR3 length is 13 residues. Trimming took 11 bases from V and 0 from J; bases not matched to a gene: 6. CDR1 and CDR2 from the germline V gene are LNHDA and SQIVND (reference sequence). The CDR3 coding sequence is TGTGCCTCGGCGGGGGGATTCTCCTACGAGCAGTACTTC. This gives the protein CASAGGFSYEQYF. Drawing the rest from reference TRBV19 and TRBJ2-7, the complete variable domain is DGGITQSPKYLFRKEGQNVTLSCEQNLNHDAMYWYRQDPGQGLRLIYYSQIVNDFQKGDIAEGYSVSREKKESFPLTVTSAQKNPTAFYLCASAGGFSYEQYFGPGTRLTVT.

Only one count was recorded for this clone. The rearrangement uses TRBV28 and TRBJ2-7; D unclear. Germline CDR1 is MDHEN and CDR2 is SYDVKM. The CDR3 is 13 residues long. V lost 7 bases and J lost 5, with 15 bases in between. The CDR3 coding sequence is TGTGCCAGCACTAGGCCCGTCCTCCACGAGCAGTACTTC. As protein: CASTRPVLHEQYF.

The gene calls are TRBV5-1 and TRBJ2-3; 9 bases are shared with TRBD2. Looked up from germline, CDR1 is SGHRS and CDR2 is YFSETQ. The J segment lost 3 bases and the V segment lost 0 bases, leaving 2 bases of the junction unmatched. The CDR3 is 15 amino acids. CDR3: CASSLESGGTDTQYF. Written as DNA, the CDR3 is TGCGCCAGCAGCTTGGAAAGCGGGGGGACAGATACGCAGTATTTT. The variable domain in full, completed from reference TRBV5-1 and TRBJ2-3, reads KAGVTQTPRYLIKTRGQQVTLSCSPISGHRSVSWYQQTPGQGLQFLFEYFSETQRNKGNFPGRFSGRQFSNSRSEMNVSTLELGDSALYLCASSLESGGTDTQYFGPGTRLTVL.

This sequence joins TRBV18 and TRBJ1-5, with D tentatively TRBD1 (6 bases). V shed 5 bases and J shed 4 bases, with 12 bases lying between them. In germline, CDR1 is KGHSH, CDR2 LQKENI. This CDR3 spans 14 amino acids. This CDR3 reads CASSSTGQNQPQHF. In DNA, the CDR3 is TGTGCCAGCTCATCCACAGGACAGAATCAGCCCCAGCATTTT.

Only one count was recorded for this clone. The chain uses TRBV6-4 and TRBJ2-1, with 8 bases identical to TRBD2. Germline CDR1 MRHNA, CDR2 SNTAGT. Unmatched junction bases numbered 14, after V lost 7 bases and J lost 9 bases. This CDR3 has 15 amino acids. The CDR3 DNA sequence: TGTGCCAGCACCGCATCAGCGGGAGTCGGAGGTGAGCAGTTCTTC. It yields the protein CASTASAGVGGEQFF.

The DNA for the CDR3 is TGCGCCAGCAGCTTGGGGGGGACAGTCTACAATGAGCAGTTCTTC. It codes for CASSLGGTVYNEQFF. The V call is TRBV5-1, the J call TRBJ2-1; 7 bases match TRBD1. The J segment lost 3 bases and the V segment lost 0 bases, leaving 3 bases of the junction unmatched. This CDR3 spans 15 amino acids. The germline CDR1 and CDR2 sequences are SGHRS and YFSETQ.

The V gene is TRBV7-8, the J gene TRBJ2-7; D not resolved. This CDR3 contains 13 residues. The V end lost 3 bases, the J end lost 2 bases, and 8 bases lay between the germline ends. The germline V gene has CDR1 SGHVS and CDR2 FQNEAQ. CDR3 DNA: TGTGCCAGCAGCTTGGTCAGGACCTACGAGCAGTACTTC. This translates into CASSLVRTYEQYF.

The chain recombines TRBV28 with TRBJ1-2, with D possibly being TRBD1 (6 bases). The CDR3 is 15 amino acids. CDR1 and CDR2 from the germline V gene are MDHEN and SYDVKM. Trimming took 6 bases from V and 8 from J, leaving 22 bases between them. The CDR3: CASRAGAPFLPGYTF. CDR3 DNA sequence: TGTGCCAGCAGGGCAGGGGCCCCATTCCTTCCCGGCTACACCTTC.